Listed below are T cell receptor beta chains from one sample, sequenced in a study of vaccination effects on CD4 cells after COVID-19. The antigens for these receptors are not known. Profiling relied on immunoSEQ multiplex PCR, and the TCRdb table lists in-frame clones only, not all of them. The data contain 20,000 to 25,000 clones, less than 75% of them singletons. Sequenced here: CD4+ T cells from PBMCs cultured without peptide, sampled before COVID-19 vaccination. The receptors were gathered from a human donor who received a COVID-19 vaccine. Each CDR3 is given with its conserved first and last residue. A D gene is named only where the DNA matches it firmly. Size values are once, few and many counts, or a class for expanded clones, and some rows have none.

d_gene: .
abundance: .
v_gene: TRBV7-2
j_gene: TRBJ2-5
CDR3aa: CASSFHPQETQYF
CDR3nt: TGTGCCAGCAGCTTTCACCCGCAAGAGACCCAGTACTTC

d_gene: .
abundance: .
v_gene: TRBV30
j_gene: TRBJ2-7
CDR3aa: CAIRNWRVPYEQYF
CDR3nt: TGTGCAATCAGAAATTGGCGGGTTCCCTACGAGCAGTACTTC

d_gene: .
abundance: .
v_gene: TRBV5-6
j_gene: TRBJ2-3
CDR3aa: CASSLNYRTDTQYF
CDR3nt: TGTGCCAGCAGCTTAAACTACCGCACAGATACGCAGTATTTT

d_gene: .
abundance: few
v_gene: TRBV2
j_gene: TRBJ1-2
CDR3aa: CASSDPGGNYGYTF
CDR3nt: TGTGCCAGCAGTGACCCCGGGGGGAACTATGGCTACACCTTC

d_gene: TRBD2
abundance: .
v_gene: TRBV29-1
j_gene: TRBJ2-5
CDR3aa: CSGKVAGVRETQYF
CDR3nt: TGCAGCGGGAAGGTAGCGGGAGTACGAGAGACCCAGTACTTC

d_gene: .
abundance: .
v_gene: TRBV6-2/TRBV6-3
j_gene: TRBJ2-3
CDR3aa: CASSYGGPDVRDTQYF
CDR3nt: TGTGCCAGCAGTTACGGGGGCCCCGATGTTCGAGATACGCAGTATTTT

d_gene: TRBD2
abundance: .
v_gene: TRBV28
j_gene: TRBJ2-2
CDR3aa: CASTRLAGTNTGELFF
CDR3nt: TGTGCCAGCACCCGACTAGCGGGAACGAACACCGGGGAGCTGTTTTTT

d_gene: .
abundance: few
v_gene: TRBV3-1/TRBV3-2
j_gene: TRBJ2-1
CDR3aa: CASSQLGRISYNEQFF
CDR3nt: TGTGCCAGCAGCCAGTTAGGGAGGATCTCCTACAATGAGCAGTTCTTC

d_gene: .
abundance: .
v_gene: TRBV29-1
j_gene: TRBJ2-7
CDR3aa: CSVPRGGSGTYEQYF
CDR3nt: TGCAGCGTTCCCAGGGGTGGTAGCGGCACCTACGAGCAGTACTTC

d_gene: .
abundance: .
v_gene: TRBV14
j_gene: TRBJ1-4
CDR3aa: CASSQGGKGEKLFF
CDR3nt: TGTGCCAGCAGCCAAGGGGGAAAGGGTGAAAAACTGTTTTTT

d_gene: .
abundance: .
v_gene: TRBV30
j_gene: TRBJ2-2
CDR3aa: CAWSSRDGTGELFF
CDR3nt: TGTGCCTGGAGTTCCAGGGATGGCACCGGGGAGCTGTTTTTT

d_gene: .
abundance: .
v_gene: TRBV7-2
j_gene: TRBJ1-3
CDR3aa: CASRLGRSSGNTIYF
CDR3nt: TGTGCCAGCAGACTAGGACGGAGCTCTGGAAACACCATATATTTT

d_gene: .
abundance: .
v_gene: TRBV5-1
j_gene: TRBJ1-2
CDR3aa: CASSLGTYGYTF
CDR3nt: TGCGCCAGCAGCTTGGGCACCTATGGCTACACCTTC

d_gene: .
abundance: .
v_gene: TRBV11-2
j_gene: TRBJ2-7
CDR3aa: CASSLGRGTLYEQYF
CDR3nt: TGTGCCAGCAGCTTAGGGCGAGGTACCCTCTACGAGCAGTACTTC

d_gene: .
abundance: .
v_gene: TRBV15
j_gene: TRBJ1-5
CDR3aa: CATTSRRDYQPQHF
CDR3nt: TGTGCCACTACCAGTCGACGGGATTATCAGCCCCAGCATTTT

d_gene: .
abundance: .
v_gene: TRBV10-3
j_gene: TRBJ2-3
CDR3aa: CAISGGGDTQYF
CDR3nt: TGTGCCATCAGTGGAGGGGGAGATACGCAGTATTTT

d_gene: .
abundance: few
v_gene: TRBV3-1/TRBV3-2
j_gene: TRBJ1-2
CDR3aa: CASSQERTNRRGGYTF
CDR3nt: TGTGCCAGCAGCCAAGAAAGGACAAACCGACGAGGGGGCTACACCTTC

d_gene: .
abundance: .
v_gene: TRBV12-5
j_gene: TRBJ1-2
CDR3aa: CASGLVRQTYGYTF
CDR3nt: TGTGCTAGTGGTTTGGTACGACAGACCTATGGCTACACCTTC

d_gene: .
abundance: .
v_gene: TRBV29-1
j_gene: TRBJ1-1
CDR3aa: CSVEAQTNTEAFF
CDR3nt: TGCAGCGTTGAAGCTCAGACGAACACTGAAGCTTTCTTT

d_gene: TRBD2
abundance: .
v_gene: TRBV7-9
j_gene: TRBJ2-3
CDR3aa: CASSSGLAGASDTQYF
CDR3nt: TGTGCCAGCAGCTCCGGGCTAGCGGGGGCCTCAGATACGCAGTATTTT

d_gene: .
abundance: .
v_gene: TRBV6-6
j_gene: TRBJ1-2
CDR3aa: CASSYDGTTYGYTF
CDR3nt: TGTGCCAGCAGTTACGACGGGACAACCTATGGCTACACCTTC

d_gene: .
abundance: few
v_gene: TRBV11-2
j_gene: TRBJ1-4
CDR3aa: CASSLDPGSGLFF
CDR3nt: TGTGCCAGCAGCTTAGATCCGGGTTCGGGGCTGTTTTTT

d_gene: .
abundance: .
v_gene: TRBV5-8
j_gene: TRBJ2-1
CDR3aa: CASSLGYSYNEQFF
CDR3nt: TGTGCCAGCAGCTTGGGGTACTCCTACAATGAGCAGTTCTTC

d_gene: .
abundance: .
v_gene: TRBV24-1
j_gene: TRBJ1-5
CDR3aa: CATLGRQAPPYSNQPQHF
CDR3nt: TGTGCCACCTTAGGGAGACAGGCGCCGCCTTATAGCAATCAGCCCCAGCATTTT

d_gene: TRBD1
abundance: once
v_gene: TRBV7-6
j_gene: TRBJ2-3
CDR3aa: CASSSSGTETDTQYF
CDR3nt: TGTGCCAGCAGCAGTTCCGGGACAGAGACAGATACGCAGTATTTT

d_gene: TRBD1
abundance: .
v_gene: TRBV24-1
j_gene: TRBJ1-5
CDR3aa: CATSTGGRVGNQPQHF
CDR3nt: TGTGCCACCTCTACAGGGGGCAGAGTGGGCAATCAGCCCCAGCATTTT

d_gene: .
abundance: few
v_gene: TRBV11-2
j_gene: TRBJ2-2
CDR3aa: CASSLPGPLNTGELFF
CDR3nt: TGTGCCAGCAGCTTACCCGGACCCTTGAACACCGGGGAGCTGTTTTTT